These 24 T cell receptor beta chains came from one sample sequenced in a study of beta chain features in type 1 diabetes (dated by TCRdb to the late 2010s). Libraries were constructed by the immunoSEQ multiplex PCR assay. The entire amount of isolated RNA was reverse transcribed using the High Capacity cDNA Reverse Transcription Kit, so the sequenced TCRB transcripts were expressed ones. In TCRdb, the immuneACCESS table is reduced to in-frame sequences with V and J assigned. These tables do not hold every clone; where another copy was compared, an unresolved V gene accounts for under half, and the others remain unexplained. This sample comprises a few hundred thousand clones, around 26% of them detected only once. Approximately 4% of the sample comes from the top ten. Source material: central memory CD4+ T cells from blood. The receptors were gathered from a man aged 25-40 years in good health.

This clone was seen more than once but under ten times. This chain uses TRBV16 with TRBJ1-6; D possibly corresponds to TRBD1 (5 bases). Germline values: CDR1 KGHSY, CDR2 FQNENV. V lost 2 bases, J lost 6 bases, and 11 bases lay in between. This CDR3 is 15 amino acids long. The CDR3 protein is CASSQDRYPNSPLHF. Here the CDR3 DNA reads TGTGCCAGCAGCCAAGACAGATACCCTAATTCACCCCTCCACTTT.

This clone was detected a few times. The CDR3 here is CASSPNPGPGGYNEQFF. The CDR3 DNA reads as TGTGCCAGCTCACCTAATCCGGGACCAGGGGGGTACAATGAGCAGTTCTTC. The rearrangement links TRBV18 to TRBJ2-1; D may be TRBD1 (7 bases). Deletions cut 3 bases from V and 4 bases from J, with 19 bases between. The germline V gene has CDR1 KGHSH and CDR2 LQKENI. This CDR3 region has 17 residues.

J is TRBJ1-2 and V is TRBV7-8; TRBD1 agrees at 8 bases. V was pared by 5 bases and J by 4 bases, with 9 bases of the junction left unmatched. The germline V gene encodes CDR1 SGHVS and CDR2 FQNEAQ. This CDR3 contains 15 residues. The CDR3 spells CASSPRTGTPYGYTF. CDR3 sequence (DNA): TGTGCCAGCAGCCCGCGGACAGGGACACCCTATGGCTACACCTTC. The variable domain in full, with the rest retrieved from reference TRBV7-8 and TRBJ1-2, is GAGVSQSPRYKVAKRGQDVALRCDPISGHVSLFWYQQALGQGPEFLTYFQNEAQLDKSGLPSDRFFAERPEGSVSTLKIQRTQQEDSAVYLCASSPRTGTPYGYTFGSGTRLTVV.

This clone was detected a few times. This chain connects TRBV10-3 to TRBJ2-2, with 8 nucleotides matching TRBD1. Germline-derived CDR1 and CDR2 are ENHRY and SYGVKD. The CDR3 is 15 amino acids. V shed 6 bases and J 4 bases; nucleotides not matched to a gene: 7. CDR3 loop: CAIRGTGGSTGELFF. The CDR3 DNA sequence: TGTGCCATCAGGGGGACAGGAGGCAGCACCGGGGAGCTGTTTTTT.

The sample holds a few counts of this clone. The chain couples TRBV5-6 to TRBJ2-3; 9 bases line up with TRBD1. The CDR3 loop spans 14 amino acids. V shed 3 bases and J 5 bases; nucleotides not matched to a gene: 4. From germline, CDR1 is SGHDT and CDR2 YYEEEE. The CDR3 region is CASSSGTGKDTQYF. For the CDR3, the DNA is TGTGCCAGCAGCTCCGGGACAGGGAAAGATACGCAGTATTTT.

The rearrangement links TRBV7-6 to TRBJ2-5; no clear D. Trimming left V 5 bases short and J 0 bases short, with 4 bases between. Germline-derived CDR1 and CDR2 are SGHVS and FNYEAQ. The CDR3 spans 12 residues. CDR3 protein: CASSIHQETQYF. The CDR3 coding sequence is TGTGCCAGCAGCATACACCAAGAGACCCAGTACTTC.

The CDR3 spells CASNGGAYNSPLHF. The DNA of the CDR3 is TGTGCCAGCAACGGAGGGGCTTATAATTCACCCCTCCACTTT. The chain is built from TRBV7-9 and TRBJ1-6; tentatively, D is TRBD1 (5 bases). Germline V CDR1 and CDR2: SEHNR, FQNEAQ (reference sequence). Trimming left V 7 bases short and J 4 bases short, with 11 bases between. The CDR3 is made up of 14 amino acids.

J is TRBJ1-5 and V is TRBV6-5; no clear D. From germline, CDR1 is MNHEY and CDR2 SVGAGI. V lost 6 bases, J lost 4 bases, and 10 bases lay in between. This CDR3 contains 13 residues. This CDR3 is CASSPRRNQPQHF. Here the CDR3 DNA reads TGTGCCAGCAGCCCGAGGAGGAATCAGCCCCAGCATTTT.

The chain couples TRBV5-1 to TRBJ2-1, with TRBD1 as a possible D gene (6 bases). The CDR3 runs 13 residues. Looked up from germline, CDR1 is SGHRS and CDR2 is YFSETQ. The V gene lost 3 bases and the J gene lost 8 bases, with 12 bases spanning the gap. The CDR3 reads CASSSTGFDEQFF. The CDR3 bases are TGCGCCAGCAGCTCGACAGGTTTCGATGAGCAGTTCTTC. Combining the CDR3 with reference TRBV5-1 and TRBJ2-1 gives the whole variable domain KAGVTQTPRYLIKTRGQQVTLSCSPISGHRSVSWYQQTPGQGLQFLFEYFSETQRNKGNFPGRFSGRQFSNSRSEMNVSTLELGDSALYLCASSSTGFDEQFFGPGTRLTVL.

CDR3 sequence: CASSLAGRGNSPLHF. The CDR3 DNA reads as TGTGCCAGCAGCTTAGCGGGTAGAGGTAATTCACCCCTCCACTTT. V gene TRBV7-2 combines with J gene TRBJ1-6; D unclear. Germline CDR1 SGHTA, CDR2 FQGNSA. Trimming took 0 bases from V and 6 from J, leaving 9 bases between them. The CDR3 length is 15 residues.

In this sample, this clone turned up a few times. The same CDR3 also results from other DNA sequences found in this sample. The chain recombines TRBV6-5 with TRBJ2-3, with D possibly TRBD1 on 6 matching bases. Trimming shortened V by 2 bases and J by 3 bases, and 6 bases separated the two germline ends. The CDR3 is 13 residues long. The germline V gene encodes CDR1 MNHEY and CDR2 SVGAGI. In DNA, the CDR3 is TGTGCCAGCAGTTACGGACAGACAGATACGCAGTATTTT. This encodes CASSYGQTDTQYF.

This clone occurred once. The gene calls are TRBV6-6 and TRBJ1-1; the D is unclear. The CDR3 extends over 15 amino acids. Trimming stripped 8 bases from V and 2 bases from J, with 18 bases between. From germline, CDR1 is MNHNY and CDR2 SVGAGI (reference sequence). CDR3 region: CASRPRSPANTEAFF. CDR3 bases: TGTGCCAGCCGACCTAGGTCGCCGGCAAACACTGAAGCTTTCTTT.

This clone was detected only a few times. The chain is built from TRBV27 and TRBJ2-3; D might be TRBD1 or TRBD2, each matching 5 bases. Germline CDR1 MNHEY, CDR2 SMNVEV (reference sequence). V lost 0 bases and J 2 bases, leaving 9 bases between the germline ends. The CDR3 runs to 15 residues. The CDR3 DNA sequence: TGTGCCAGCAGTTTATCATGGGACCTCACAGATACGCAGTATTTT. This translates into CASSLSWDLTDTQYF.

This chain links TRBV2 with TRBJ2-3, with D unclear. Trimming took off 4 bases at V and 6 bases at J, with 8 bases between the two ends. CDR1 and CDR2 (germline): SNHLY, FYNNEI. The CDR3 consists of 12 residues. This chain's CDR3 is CASSVQVDTQYF. The DNA of the CDR3 is TGTGCCAGCAGTGTACAAGTGGATACGCAGTATTTT.

This clone was observed a handful of times. The CDR3 loop is CASWGRSRLTNEQFF. CDR3 in DNA: TGTGCCAGCTGGGGGCGTAGCCGGCTAACCAATGAGCAGTTCTTC. This chain connects TRBV27 to TRBJ2-1; TRBD1 might be the D (6 bases). The CDR3 consists of 15 residues. The V gene lost 8 bases and the J gene lost 6 bases, with 20 bases spanning the gap. Germline CDR1 MNHEY, CDR2 SMNVEV (reference sequence).

The rearrangement joins TRBV9 to TRBJ2-1; no clear D. The CDR3 is 15 amino acids. Trimming removed 0 bases from V and 1 base from J, with 8 bases in between. Germline values: CDR1 SGDLS, CDR2 YYNGEE. The CDR3: CASSVADGSYNEQFF. In DNA form, the CDR3 reads TGTGCCAGCAGCGTAGCGGACGGATCCTACAATGAGCAGTTCTTC.

Ten or more counts support this clone. CDR3 protein: CASSFSSYEQYF. DNA of the CDR3: TGTGCCAGCAGTTTCAGCTCCTACGAGCAGTACTTC. The V call is TRBV2, the J call TRBJ2-7; D remains ambiguous. Germline CDR1 reads SNHLY; CDR2 reads FYNNEI. This CDR3 comprises 12 residues. Trimming pared 5 bases from V and 0 bases from J, leaving 5 bases between.

The chain uses TRBV5-1 and TRBJ2-7; D unclear. The CDR3 length is 12 residues. V gave up 0 bases and J gave up 6 bases, with 7 bases separating them. CDR1 SGHRS and CDR2 YFSETQ come from the germline V gene. CDR3 DNA sequence: TGCGCCAGCAGCTTGGATGGGCGCGAGCAGTACTTC. It is translated as CASSLDGREQYF.

This clone is labeled as medium-sized. This sequence joins TRBV7-2 and TRBJ2-1; TRBD2 aligns across 11 bases. The V gene's germline CDR1 is SGHTA and CDR2 FQGNSA. The CDR3 is 17 residues long. V was clipped by 5 bases and J by 0 bases; unmatched bases: 6. The CDR3 coding sequence is TGTGCCAGCAGCCTCCGACTAGCGGGGCTCTCCTACAATGAGCAGTTCTTC. As protein: CASSLRLAGLSYNEQFF.

The CDR3 loop is CASSLNPREQETQYF. The CDR3 nucleotides are TGTGCCAGCAGCTTAAATCCGCGGGAACAAGAGACCCAGTACTTC. The chain uses TRBV7-8 and TRBJ2-5, with D possibly being TRBD2 (6 bases). V lost 2 bases and J 2 bases, leaving 12 bases between the germline ends. CDR1 and CDR2 from the germline V gene are SGHVS and FQNEAQ. The CDR3 is 15 residues long.

V gene TRBV19 combines with J gene TRBJ1-2; D not certain. This CDR3 contains 14 residues. The germline V and J ends were trimmed by 3 bases and 8 bases, with 16 bases remaining between them. Germline CDR1 LNHDA, CDR2 SQIVND (reference sequence). The CDR3 sequence: CASSMVTDEPGYTF. The CDR3, as DNA: TGTGCCAGTAGTATGGTGACGGACGAACCCGGCTACACCTTC.

This clone came up a few times. The chain joins TRBV11-2 to TRBJ2-1; D is uncertain. This CDR3 region has 13 residues. The germline V gene encodes CDR1 SGHAT and CDR2 FQNNGV. Trimming pared 3 bases from V and 6 bases from J, leaving 9 bases between. The DNA for the CDR3 is TGTGCCAGCAGCTTCCGTCGTGGCAATGAGCAGTTCTTC. As protein: CASSFRRGNEQFF.

This sequence joins TRBV7-9 and TRBJ2-7, with 13 bases matching TRBD2. Germline CDR1 SEHNR, CDR2 FQNEAQ (reference sequence). This CDR3 region has 16 residues. The J segment lost 2 bases and the V segment lost 5 bases, leaving 6 bases of the junction unmatched. CDR3 in amino acids: CASSTGTSGAPYEQYF. The CDR3, as DNA: TGTGCCAGCAGCACCGGGACTAGCGGGGCCCCCTACGAGCAGTACTTC.

The chain is built from TRBV29-1 and TRBJ2-1; tentatively, D is TRBD1 (7 bases). Trimming left V 3 bases short and J 2 bases short, with 8 bases between. In germline, CDR1 is SQVTM, CDR2 ANQGSEA. The CDR3 has 13 amino acids. CDR3 in amino acids: CSVDRGAYNEQFF. The CDR3 DNA reads TGCAGCGTTGACAGGGGGGCCTACAATGAGCAGTTCTTC.